The 28 T cell receptor beta chains below come from one sample, sequenced in a study of blood T cell repertoires in COVID-19. Sequencing was performed with immunoSEQ multiplex PCR; in TCRdb, only in-frame clones are kept and a portion is missing. The table includes approximately 40,000 clones, roughly 80% detected once. The sequencing input was peripheral blood. Receptors originate from a human donor in a cohort sampled during active COVID-19.

V is TRBV2 and J is TRBJ2-7; D is ambiguous. Germline CDR1 and CDR2: SNHLY and FYNNEI. This CDR3 is 12 amino acids long. Deletions cut 6 bases from V and 4 bases from J, with 10 bases between. CDR3 DNA sequence: TGTGCCAGCAGGGAGACCCTTTACGAGCAGTACGTC. Translating gives CASRETLYEQYV.

The chain employs TRBV5-4 and TRBJ2-4, with 10 positions matching TRBD1. Trimming cost V 4 bases and J 0 bases; bases outside gene matches: 4. CDR1 and CDR2 from the germline V gene are SGHNT and YYREEE (reference sequence). The CDR3 runs to 16 residues. The CDR3 loop is CASSLRTGGAKNIQYF. The CDR3 DNA reads as TGTGCCAGCAGCCTCCGGACAGGGGGAGCCAAAAACATTCAGTACTTC.

This sequence joins TRBV7-2 and TRBJ2-2; D is undetermined. The V end was cut by 5 bases, the J end by 6 bases, with 22 bases between. The CDR3 is made up of 17 amino acids. The germline V gene encodes CDR1 SGHTA and CDR2 FQGNSA. The CDR3 DNA sequence: TGTGCCAGCAGCCGCTCGGTGGAGCTTAGCATAGCCGGGGAGCTGTTTTTT. As protein: CASSRSVELSIAGELFF.

V usage is TRBV21-1 and J usage is TRBJ2-7; TRBD1 was called by the table and not checked on the DNA. TRBV21-1 is termed a pseudogene. The CDR3 covers 15 residues. The CDR3 DNA sequence: TGTGCCAGCAGTTTTTCGGACAGGGGCGCATACGAGCAGTACGTC. Its translation is CASSFSDRGAYEQYV.

The V call is TRBV28, the J call TRBJ1-1, with a tentative D call TRBD1 (6 bases). Between the trimmed V and J ends, which lost 1 base and 6 bases, there was a span of 24 bases. Per germline, CDR1 MDHEN and CDR2 SYDVKM. The CDR3 runs 18 residues. The CDR3 DNA follows: TGTGCCAGCAGTTTATTTGGTGTTTTCGGCGGACAGACCCCTGAAGCTTTCTTT. Translation gives CASSLFGVFGGQTPEAFF.

This chain joins TRBV11-2 and TRBJ2-7, with D hard to call. This CDR3 spans 14 amino acids. The germline V gene has CDR1 SGHAT and CDR2 FQNNGV. V lost 7 bases and J lost 0, with 13 bases in between. The CDR3 protein is CASTYSLSSYEQYF. The CDR3 nucleotides read TGTGCCAGCACCTATAGCTTGAGCTCCTACGAGCAGTACTTC.

The chain employs TRBV5-1 and TRBJ1-3; TRBD1 matches at 11 bases. The V gene end was trimmed by 4 bases and the J gene end by 2 bases; junction bases not matched to a gene: 5. This CDR3 contains 16 residues. From germline, CDR1 is SGHRS and CDR2 YFSETQ. DNA of the CDR3: TGCGCCAGCAGCACAGGGACAGGGGGAACTGGAAACACCATATATTTT. This encodes CASSTGTGGTGNTIYF.

This clone has only a few counts. The chain joins TRBV7-9 to TRBJ1-1; no reliable D call. With 5 bases removed from V and 7 bases from J, the gap between germline ends came to 11 bases. CDR1 SEHNR and CDR2 FQNEAQ come from the germline V gene (reference sequence). The CDR3 totals 12 residues. Here the CDR3 reads CASSLVAVEAFF. Written as DNA, the CDR3 is TGTGCCAGCAGCCTAGTGGCAGTTGAAGCTTTCTTT.

This chain connects TRBV7-7 to TRBJ2-1, with TRBD2 matching over 10 bases. V lost 5 bases to trimming and J lost 8 bases; unmatched junction nucleotides: 12. Germline V gene data show CDR1 as SSHAT and CDR2 as FNYEAQ (reference sequence). The CDR3 sequence is 16 residues long. The CDR3 spells CASSQLAGPAVDEQFF. The CDR3 nucleotides are TGTGCCAGCAGCCAACTAGCGGGGCCCGCGGTGGATGAGCAGTTCTTC. The variable domain in full, with the rest retrieved from reference TRBV7-7 and TRBJ2-1, is GAGVSQSPRYKVTKRGQDVTLRCDPISSHATLYWYQQALGQGPEFLTYFNYEAQPDKSGLPSDRFSAERPEGSISTLTIQRTEQRDSAMYRCASSQLAGPAVDEQFFGPGTRLTVL.

The chain couples TRBV18 to TRBJ2-2, with D possibly matching TRBD1 (5 bases). The CDR3 extends over 15 amino acids. Trimming pared 0 bases from V and 6 bases from J, leaving 11 bases between. Per germline, CDR1 KGHSH and CDR2 LQKENI. CDR3 region: CASSPPFRASGELFF. CDR3 DNA: TGTGCCAGCTCACCACCTTTCAGGGCCTCCGGGGAGCTGTTTTTT.

This chain uses TRBV4-1 with TRBJ2-1; 10 nucleotides line up with TRBD1. J lost 16 bases, V lost 0 bases, and 9 bases had no gene match. Germline CDR1 is MGHRA and CDR2 is YSYEKL. The CDR3 is made up of 14 amino acids. CDR3 in amino acids: CASSQDRTGGLVFF. The CDR3 nucleotides are TGCGCCAGCAGCCAAGATAGGACAGGGGGATTGGTTTTCTTC.

The V and J genes are TRBV6-6 and TRBJ2-2, with D maybe TRBD2 (7 bases). The germline V and J ends were trimmed by 2 bases and 5 bases, with 12 bases remaining between them. Germline lookup yields CDR1 MNHNY and CDR2 SVGAGI (reference sequence). The CDR3 runs 15 residues. The CDR3 DNA follows: TGTGCCAGCAGTTACGGGGGGGCGGATACCGGGGAGCTGTTTTTT. It codes for CASSYGGADTGELFF.

This chain connects TRBV7-3 to TRBJ2-2; D gene unclear. V was shortened by 9 bases and J by 6 bases, with 20 bases between the two germline ends. The CDR3 consists of 15 residues. Germline loops: CDR1 SGHTA, CDR2 FQGTGA. The CDR3 loop is CASSRRSSGAGELFF. The CDR3 nucleotides are TGTGCCAGTAGTAGACGGTCTTCTGGAGCCGGGGAGCTGTTTTTT.

The chain combines TRBV7-8 with TRBJ2-2, with a possible D match to TRBD2 (6 bases). Germline lookup yields CDR1 SGHVS and CDR2 FQNEAQ. This CDR3 contains 16 residues. Trimming removed 5 bases from V and 0 bases from J, with 13 bases in between. The CDR3 nucleotides read TGTGCCAGCAGCCCGAATCCGGGGGCGAACACCGGGGAGCTGTTTTTT. Amino acids: CASSPNPGANTGELFF.

The chain is built from TRBV4-2 and TRBJ2-3; 14 nucleotides agree with TRBD2. Germline V lookup: CDR1 LGHNA, CDR2 YNFKEQ. After removal of 4 bases from V and 4 bases from J, the junction contained 16 bases not matched to a gene. This CDR3 is built from 20 residues. CDR3 nucleotide sequence: TGTGCCAGCAGCCCCGGGACTAGCGGGGGAGTGGGGGCGGGGTCAGATACGCAGTATTTT. Its protein product is CASSPGTSGGVGAGSDTQYF.

The V gene is TRBV4-3, the J gene TRBJ2-1; the match to TRBD1 covers 11 bases. The V segment lost 4 bases and the J segment 7 bases; nucleotides outside the gene matches: 3. The CDR3 is 14 residues long. CDR1 is LGHNA, CDR2 YSLEER, per germline. Written as DNA, the CDR3 is TGCGCCAGCAGCCGGACAGGGGGCTTGAATGAGCAGTTCTTC. Its protein product is CASSRTGGLNEQFF.

The genes are TRBV21-1 and TRBJ1-1. TRBV21-1 is labeled a pseudogene. The CDR3 spans 17 residues. The CDR3 sequence: CASKWDWEVFMNTEAFF. CDR3 bases: TGTGCCAGCAAATGGGACTGGGAGGTTTTCATGAACACTGAAGCTTTCTTT.

The V call is TRBV18, the J call TRBJ1-3; D is unclear. This CDR3 is 15 amino acids long. V was cut by 1 base and J by 8 bases, with 15 bases left in between. CDR1 and CDR2 from the germline V gene are KGHSH and LQKENI. The CDR3: CASSPRAREVDTIYF. CDR3 nucleotide sequence: TGTGCCAGCTCACCACGGGCAAGGGAGGTGGACACCATATATTTT.

The V call is TRBV7-9, the J call TRBJ2-1; D unclear. This CDR3 has 15 amino acids. V lost 1 base and J lost 0, with 7 bases in between. Looked up from germline, CDR1 is SEHNR and CDR2 is FQNEAQ (reference sequence). CDR3 residues: CASSLGDSSYNEQFF. CDR3 sequence (DNA): TGTGCCAGCAGCTTAGGAGATAGCTCCTACAATGAGCAGTTCTTC.

The chain is built from TRBV19 and TRBJ2-7; 9 bases line up with TRBD2. CDR1 is LNHDA and CDR2 is SQIVND in the germline V gene (reference sequence). V lost 1 base to trimming and J lost 4 bases; unmatched junction nucleotides: 5. This CDR3 spans 15 amino acids. Here the CDR3 DNA reads TGTGCCAGTAGTATAGGGCTAGCGGGGATTTACGAGCAGTACGTC. Protein: CASSIGLAGIYEQYV.

This clone was detected a few times. The J gene is TRBJ1-1, the V gene TRBV7-9; weak D call: TRBD1 (5 bases). Looked up from germline, CDR1 is SEHNR and CDR2 is FQNEAQ (reference sequence). CDR3 length: 14 residues. Trimming stripped 7 bases from V and 5 bases from J, with 17 bases between. For the CDR3, the DNA is TGTGCCAGCAACGCGGGGCCCCACGGGACTGAAGCTTTCTTT. Its translation: CASNAGPHGTEAFF.

This chain uses TRBV11-2 with TRBJ2-7; weak D call: TRBD2 (6 bases). The CDR3 extends over 14 amino acids. Trimming took off 0 bases at V and 3 bases at J, with 9 bases between the two ends. Germline CDR1 SGHAT, CDR2 FQNNGV. CDR3 nucleotides: TGTGCCAGCAGCTTAGATCGGGGGATCTACGAGCAGTACGTC. Translating gives CASSLDRGIYEQYV.

The J gene is TRBJ1-5, the V gene TRBV10-2; TRBD1 might be the D (5 bases). The CDR3 extends over 17 amino acids. Germline V gene data show CDR1 as WSHSY and CDR2 as SAAADI. With 2 bases removed from V and 4 bases from J, the gap between germline ends came to 18 bases. CDR3 nucleotides: TGCGCCAGCAGTGAGGCGCTTGGGGGAGGAGGAAATCAGCCCCAGCATTTT. Its translation: CASSEALGGGGNQPQHF.

This chain's CDR3 is CASSLRLSYEQYF. The CDR3 DNA reads as TGTGCCAGCAGTCTCAGGCTTTCCTACGAGCAGTACTTC. The rearrangement joins TRBV3-1 (or the pseudogene TRBV3-2) to TRBJ2-7; D ambiguous. Deletions cut 6 bases from V and 1 base from J, with 10 bases between. The CDR3 covers 13 residues. Germline CDR1 LGHDT, CDR2 YNNKEL (reference sequence).

V gene TRBV6-6 combines with J gene TRBJ2-7, with 9 bases matching TRBD2. The CDR3 totals 15 residues. V shed 6 bases, J shed 1 base, and the junction held 7 bases outside the gene matches. CDR1 and CDR2 (germline): MNHNY, SVGAGI (reference sequence). The CDR3: CASSNSGGRSYEQYF. The CDR3 coding sequence is TGTGCCAGCAGCAATAGCGGGGGAAGATCCTACGAGCAGTACTTC.

This sequence joins TRBV5-5 and TRBJ1-1; perhaps TRBD1 as D (6 bases). With 3 bases removed from V and 7 bases from J, the gap between germline ends came to 13 bases. CDR1 and CDR2 from the germline V gene are SGHKS and YYEKEE (reference sequence). The CDR3 loop spans 13 amino acids. The CDR3 sequence is CASSSSRGNEAFF. The CDR3, as DNA: TGTGCCAGCAGCTCGAGCAGGGGTAATGAAGCTTTCTTT.

The gene calls are TRBV4-2 and TRBJ1-1; 7 bases are a match to TRBD1. J gave up 4 bases and V 2 bases, and 10 bases lay outside the gene matches. This CDR3 has 16 amino acids. CDR1 is LGHNA and CDR2 is YNFKEQ in the germline V gene. The CDR3 reads CASSQSPPQGGTEAFF. CDR3 DNA sequence: TGTGCCAGCAGCCAAAGTCCCCCCCAGGGGGGCACTGAAGCTTTCTTT.

The chain links TRBV11-3 to TRBJ2-3; 11 nucleotides line up with TRBD2. Unmatched junction bases numbered 5, after V lost 2 bases and J lost 4 bases. The CDR3 is 16 residues long. The germline V gene encodes CDR1 SGHNT and CDR2 YENEEA. This chain's CDR3 is CASSLLSGGASDTQYF. The CDR3 region has the DNA TGTGCCAGCAGCTTACTTAGCGGGGGGGCCTCAGATACGCAGTATTTT.